The 20 T cell receptor beta chains below were found in one sample sequenced in a study of cytomegalovirus exposure and HLA in healthy donors. PCR used 60 Vbeta primers and 13 Jbeta primers. Repertoires were generated with immunoSEQ multiplex PCR, while TCRdb's copy carries only in-frame clones and drops some. The data contain about 200,000 clones, roughly 80% of them seen just once; the ten biggest clones take up 2.9%. Sequenced input: PBMCs. The receptor source for this set is a man aged 30 to 45 in good health and CMV-seronegative.

The J gene is TRBJ2-3, the V gene TRBV28, with 7 bases that match TRBD1. Trimming at V came to 7 bases and at J to 0 bases, leaving 4 bases not matched to a gene. The CDR3 loop spans 14 amino acids. Germline assignment: CDR1 MDHEN and CDR2 SYDVKM. In DNA, the CDR3 is TGTGCCAGCACCCCGGGACAGAGCACAGATACGCAGTATTTT. Amino acid sequence: CASTPGQSTDTQYF.

The chain couples TRBV7-6 to TRBJ1-6; perhaps TRBD1 as D (5 bases). Trimming pared 3 bases from V and 0 bases from J, leaving 15 bases between. The CDR3 extends over 18 amino acids. In germline, CDR1 is SGHVS, CDR2 FNYEAQ. The CDR3 loop is CASSFRGGSSSYNSPLHF. In DNA, the CDR3 is TGTGCCAGCAGCTTTAGGGGCGGAAGCAGCTCCTATAATTCACCCCTCCACTTT.

V gene TRBV6-1 combines with J gene TRBJ1-1; D is perhaps TRBD1 (5 bases). From germline, CDR1 is MNHNS and CDR2 SASEGT. CDR3 length: 14 residues. V shed 5 bases and J shed 11 bases, with 21 bases lying between them. The CDR3 spells CASSIMGGWEEAFF. In nucleotides, the CDR3 is TGTGCCAGCAGTATTATGGGGGGGTGGGAAGAGGCTTTCTTT.

This sequence joins TRBV6-5 and TRBJ1-4; D is undetermined. The CDR3 sequence is 15 residues long. With 5 bases removed from V and 0 bases from J, the gap between germline ends came to 10 bases. Germline assignment: CDR1 MNHEY and CDR2 SVGAGI. The CDR3 reads CASSPRGPTNEKLFF. The CDR3 region has the DNA TGTGCCAGCAGTCCTCGCGGGCCAACTAATGAAAAACTGTTTTTT.

The V gene is TRBV19, the J gene TRBJ2-1, with D hard to call. Trimming took 6 bases from V and 6 from J, leaving 15 bases between them. The germline gives CDR1 LNHDA, CDR2 SQIVND (reference sequence). The CDR3 is 14 amino acids. The CDR3 nucleotides are TGTGCCAGTAGCAAGTCAGTGGCCAGCAATGAGCAGTTCTTC. Its protein product is CASSKSVASNEQFF.

The genes are TRBV28 and TRBJ1-5, with 8 nucleotides matching TRBD1. V dropped 6 bases and J dropped 5; count of bases not matched to a gene: 9. There are 15 residues in the CDR3. Germline loops: CDR1 MDHEN, CDR2 SYDVKM. CDR3 amino acids: CASSIQGERYQPQHF. CDR3 coding DNA: TGTGCCAGCAGCATACAGGGGGAGAGGTATCAGCCCCAGCATTTT.

The V and J genes are TRBV4-1 and TRBJ2-3, with D perhaps TRBD2 (6 bases). Trimming shortened V by 0 bases and J by 6 bases, and 10 bases separated the two germline ends. Germline CDR1 is MGHRA and CDR2 is YSYEKL. The CDR3 is made up of 14 amino acids. The CDR3 sequence is CASSQDLGGDTQYF. In DNA, the CDR3 is TGCGCCAGCAGCCAAGATCTTGGAGGGGATACGCAGTATTTT.

This clone was counted once. The V gene is TRBV27, the J gene TRBJ2-7; tentatively, D is TRBD2 (6 bases). Germline-derived CDR1 and CDR2 are MNHEY and SMNVEV (reference sequence). The CDR3 has 16 amino acids. The germline V and J ends were trimmed by 5 bases and 2 bases, with 19 bases remaining between them. CDR3 protein: CASSEGPELATYEQYF. The CDR3 coding sequence is TGTGCCAGCAGTGAGGGGCCGGAACTAGCAACCTACGAGCAGTACTTC.

This chain uses TRBV27 with TRBJ1-2; 8 bases fit TRBD1. The CDR3 consists of 13 residues. Germline V gene lookup returns CDR1 MNHEY and CDR2 SMNVEV (reference sequence). V shed 5 bases, J shed 7 bases, and the junction held 6 bases outside the gene matches. CDR3 nucleotide sequence: TGTGCCAGCAGTAGACAGGGGTGGGGTGGCTACACCTTC. Protein: CASSRQGWGGYTF.

This clone was observed a single time. This chain uses TRBV5-1 with TRBJ2-3; TRBD2 agrees at 10 bases. Germline lookup yields CDR1 SGHRS and CDR2 YFSETQ. The CDR3 length is 16 residues. J was trimmed by 5 bases and V by 2 bases; bases with no gene match: 8. Here the CDR3 DNA reads TGCGCCAGCAGCTTAACAAGCGGGGGGGCTGTAGATACGCAGTATTTT. Its translation is CASSLTSGGAVDTQYF.

Remarks on this clone: Its ends do not fully match the called genes, so a read error is possible. The chain employs TRBV28 and TRBJ2-5; 9 bases are shared with TRBD1. Germline V gene sequence: CDR1 MDHEN, CDR2 SYDVKM. The CDR3 extends over 16 amino acids. Here the CDR3 reads CASSRPRTGGQETQYF. The CDR3 DNA follows: TGTGCCAGCAGTCGACCTCGCACAGGGGGCCAAGAAACCCAGTACTTC.

The chain couples TRBV5-6 to TRBJ2-2; a possible D gene is TRBD1 (5 bases). CDR1 is SGHDT, CDR2 YYEEEE, per germline. Deletions cut 4 bases from V and 1 base from J, with 8 bases between. The CDR3 covers 14 residues. The CDR3 sequence is CASSPTGNTGELFF. The CDR3 nucleotides read TGTGCCAGCAGCCCCACAGGGAACACCGGGGAGCTGTTTTTT.

This chain connects TRBV19 to TRBJ2-5; TRBD2 aligns across 8 bases. Germline V CDR1 and CDR2: LNHDA, SQIVND (reference sequence). V shed 5 bases, J shed 5 bases, and the junction held 10 bases outside the gene matches. CDR3 length: 15 residues. The CDR3 DNA sequence: TGTGCCAGTAGTCCGGCGGGGGGCGTGGGGGAGACCCAGTACTTC. Translating gives CASSPAGGVGETQYF.

In regard to this clone: At one end the junction does not follow the germline gene, possibly because of a read error. The chain is built from TRBV7-9 and TRBJ1-6; D may be TRBD1 (6 bases). Per germline, CDR1 SEHNR and CDR2 FQNEAQ (reference sequence). There are 13 residues in the CDR3. The CDR3 DNA is TGTTCCAGCAGCTTAGACAGGAATTCACCCCTCCACTTT. As protein: CSSSLDRNSPLHF.

The J gene is TRBJ1-4, the V gene TRBV15; 8 nucleotides match TRBD1. This CDR3 has 15 amino acids. Germline loops: CDR1 LNHNV, CDR2 YYDKDF (reference sequence). Trimming at V came to 1 base and at J to 3 bases, leaving 1 base not matched to a gene. The CDR3 sequence is CATSRVGQANEKLFF. The CDR3 nucleotides are TGTGCCACCAGCAGAGTGGGACAGGCTAATGAAAAACTGTTTTTT.

The chain uses TRBV28 and TRBJ2-5, with TRBD1 as a possible D gene (5 bases). Germline V gene lookup returns CDR1 MDHEN and CDR2 SYDVKM. This CDR3 region has 16 residues. V was pared by 2 bases and J by 1 base, with 14 bases between. The CDR3 spells CASSLNRWGSQETQYF. As DNA, the CDR3 is TGTGCCAGCAGTTTAAATAGGTGGGGCTCCCAAGAGACCCAGTACTTC. The variable domain in full, completed from reference TRBV28 and TRBJ2-5, reads DVKVTQSSRYLVKRTGEKVFLECVQDMDHENMFWYRQDPGLGLRLIYFSYDVKMKEKGDIPEGYSVSREKKERFSLILESASTNQTSMYLCASSLNRWGSQETQYFGPGTRLLVL.

This chain joins TRBV2 and TRBJ2-5, with 10 bases lining up with TRBD2. Per the germline V gene, CDR1 is SNHLY and CDR2 is FYNNEI. The CDR3 consists of 15 residues. Germline trimming cut 7 bases from V and 1 base from J; bases unmatched to any gene: 6. The CDR3, as DNA: TGTGCCAGCACCCTTAGCGGGGGGCTCCAAGAGACCCAGTACTTC. It specifies CASTLSGGLQETQYF.

The chain is built from TRBV29-1 and TRBJ2-1, with TRBD1 matching over 8 bases. J was trimmed by 13 bases and V by 1 base; bases with no gene match: 3. Germline V gene lookup returns CDR1 SQVTM and CDR2 ANQGSEA. The CDR3 length is 11 residues. The chain's CDR3 is CSVEGGTGQFF. The CDR3 coding sequence is TGCAGCGTTGAAGGCGGGACAGGCCAGTTCTTC.

The chain has TRBV6-6 and TRBJ1-1, with TRBD1 matching 7 bases. Germline loops: CDR1 MNHNY, CDR2 SVGAGI (reference sequence). The CDR3 loop spans 14 amino acids. The V segment lost 8 bases and the J segment 2 bases; nucleotides outside the gene matches: 8. The CDR3 DNA reads TGTGCCAGCGAATTACAGGGGATAAACACTGAAGCTTTCTTT. Encoded protein: CASELQGINTEAFF.

The V and J genes are TRBV5-1 and TRBJ2-2; TRBD2 aligns across 8 bases. CDR1 SGHRS and CDR2 YFSETQ come from the germline V gene. After removal of 2 bases from V and 6 bases from J, the junction contained 6 bases not matched to a gene. The CDR3 has 15 residues. CDR3 DNA: TGCGCCAGCAGCTTTACGGGGGGGCACTCCGGGGAGCTGTTTTTT. It yields the protein CASSFTGGHSGELFF. Filled out from reference TRBV5-1 and TRBJ2-2, the complete variable domain reads KAGVTQTPRYLIKTRGQQVTLSCSPISGHRSVSWYQQTPGQGLQFLFEYFSETQRNKGNFPGRFSGRQFSNSRSEMNVSTLELGDSALYLCASSFTGGHSGELFFGEGSRLTVL.